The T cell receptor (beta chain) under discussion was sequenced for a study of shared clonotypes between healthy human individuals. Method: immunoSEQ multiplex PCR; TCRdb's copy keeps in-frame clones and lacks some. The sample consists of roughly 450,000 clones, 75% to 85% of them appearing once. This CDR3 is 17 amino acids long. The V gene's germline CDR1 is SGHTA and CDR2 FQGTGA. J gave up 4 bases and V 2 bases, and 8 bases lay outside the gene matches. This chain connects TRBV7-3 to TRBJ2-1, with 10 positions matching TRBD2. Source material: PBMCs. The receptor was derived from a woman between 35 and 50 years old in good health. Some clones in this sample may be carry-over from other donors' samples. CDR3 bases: TGTGCCAGCAGCTTATCCCTGACTAGCGGGTCTTACAATGAGCAGTTCTTC. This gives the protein CASSLSLTSGSYNEQFF.